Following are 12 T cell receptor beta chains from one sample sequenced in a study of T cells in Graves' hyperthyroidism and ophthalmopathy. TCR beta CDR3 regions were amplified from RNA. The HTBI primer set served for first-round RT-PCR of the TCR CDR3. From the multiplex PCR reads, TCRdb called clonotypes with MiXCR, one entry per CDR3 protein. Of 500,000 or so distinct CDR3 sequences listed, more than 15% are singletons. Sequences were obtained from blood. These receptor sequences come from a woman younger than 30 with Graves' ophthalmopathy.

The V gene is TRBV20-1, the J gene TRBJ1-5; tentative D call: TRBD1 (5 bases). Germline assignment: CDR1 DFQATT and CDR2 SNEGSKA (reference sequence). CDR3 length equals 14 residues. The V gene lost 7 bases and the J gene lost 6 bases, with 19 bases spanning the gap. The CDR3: CSGLGGGVTQPQHF. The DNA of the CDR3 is TGCAGTGGCTTGGGGGGAGGTGTTACTCAGCCCCAGCATTTT.

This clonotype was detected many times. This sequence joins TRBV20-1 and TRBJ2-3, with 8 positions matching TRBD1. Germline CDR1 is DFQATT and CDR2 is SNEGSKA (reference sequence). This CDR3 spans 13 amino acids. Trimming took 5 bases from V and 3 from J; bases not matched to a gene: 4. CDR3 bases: TGCAGTGCTGTCAGGGACAGGACAGATACGCAGTATTTT. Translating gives CSAVRDRTDTQYF.

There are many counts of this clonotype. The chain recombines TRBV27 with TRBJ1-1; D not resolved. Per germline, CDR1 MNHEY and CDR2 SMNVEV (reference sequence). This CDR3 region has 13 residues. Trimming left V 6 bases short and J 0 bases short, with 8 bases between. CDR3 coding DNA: TGTGCCAGCAGACCCGGAGTGAACACTGAAGCTTTCTTT. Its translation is CASRPGVNTEAFF.

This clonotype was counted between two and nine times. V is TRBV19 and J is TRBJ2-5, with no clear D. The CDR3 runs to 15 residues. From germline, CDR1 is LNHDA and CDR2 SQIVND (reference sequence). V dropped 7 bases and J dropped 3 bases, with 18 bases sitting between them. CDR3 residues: CASTSPISGEETQYF. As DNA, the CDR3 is TGTGCCAGTACCTCCCCGATTAGTGGAGAAGAGACCCAGTACTTC.

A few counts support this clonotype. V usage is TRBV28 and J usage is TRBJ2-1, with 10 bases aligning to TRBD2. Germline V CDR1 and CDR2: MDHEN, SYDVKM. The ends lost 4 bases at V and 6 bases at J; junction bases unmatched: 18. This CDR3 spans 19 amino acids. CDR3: CASSSISSGSSSFGNEQFF. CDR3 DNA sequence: TGTGCCAGCAGTTCGATCTCTAGCGGGAGTTCTAGTTTTGGCAATGAGCAGTTCTTC.

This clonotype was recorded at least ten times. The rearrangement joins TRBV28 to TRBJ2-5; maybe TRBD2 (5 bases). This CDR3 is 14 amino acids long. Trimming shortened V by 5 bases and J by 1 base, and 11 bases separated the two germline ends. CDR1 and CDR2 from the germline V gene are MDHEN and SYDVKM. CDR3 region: CASSTRGFQETQYF. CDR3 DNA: TGTGCCAGCAGTACTCGGGGATTCCAAGAGACCCAGTACTTC. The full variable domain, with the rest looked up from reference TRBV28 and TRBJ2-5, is DVKVTQSSRYLVKRTGEKVFLECVQDMDHENMFWYRQDPGLGLRLIYFSYDVKMKEKGDIPEGYSVSREKKERFSLILESASTNQTSMYLCASSTRGFQETQYFGPGTRLLVL.

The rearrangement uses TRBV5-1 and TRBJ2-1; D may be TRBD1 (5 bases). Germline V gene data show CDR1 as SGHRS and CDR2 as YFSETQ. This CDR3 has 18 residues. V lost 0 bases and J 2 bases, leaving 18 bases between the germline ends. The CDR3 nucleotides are TGCGCCAGCAGCTTGGAACTAACAGTCGTGGGGCCCTACAATGAGCAGTTCTTC. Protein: CASSLELTVVGPYNEQFF. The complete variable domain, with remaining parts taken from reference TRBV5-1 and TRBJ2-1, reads KAGVTQTPRYLIKTRGQQVTLSCSPISGHRSVSWYQQTPGQGLQFLFEYFSETQRNKGNFPGRFSGRQFSNSRSEMNVSTLELGDSALYLCASSLELTVVGPYNEQFFGPGTRLTVL.

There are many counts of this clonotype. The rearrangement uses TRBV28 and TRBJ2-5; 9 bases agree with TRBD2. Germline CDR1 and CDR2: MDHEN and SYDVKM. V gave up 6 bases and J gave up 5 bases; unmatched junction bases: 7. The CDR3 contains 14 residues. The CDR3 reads CASRVSGSKETQYF. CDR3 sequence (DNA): TGTGCCAGCAGGGTTAGCGGGAGTAAGGAGACCCAGTACTTC.

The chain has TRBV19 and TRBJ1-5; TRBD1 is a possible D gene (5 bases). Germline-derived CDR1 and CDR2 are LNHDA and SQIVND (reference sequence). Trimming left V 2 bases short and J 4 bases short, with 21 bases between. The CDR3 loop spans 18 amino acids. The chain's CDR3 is CASSILRWGIHSNQPQHF. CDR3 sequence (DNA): TGTGCCAGTAGTATACTAAGATGGGGGATCCACTCTAATCAGCCCCAGCATTTT.

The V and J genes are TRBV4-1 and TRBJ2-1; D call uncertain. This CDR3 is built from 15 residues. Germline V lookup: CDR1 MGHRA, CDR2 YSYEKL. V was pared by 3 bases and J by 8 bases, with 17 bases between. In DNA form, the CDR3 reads TGCGCCAGCAGCCAGCGGAGAGGCGGCCCGGATGAGCAGTTCTTC. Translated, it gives CASSQRRGGPDEQFF.

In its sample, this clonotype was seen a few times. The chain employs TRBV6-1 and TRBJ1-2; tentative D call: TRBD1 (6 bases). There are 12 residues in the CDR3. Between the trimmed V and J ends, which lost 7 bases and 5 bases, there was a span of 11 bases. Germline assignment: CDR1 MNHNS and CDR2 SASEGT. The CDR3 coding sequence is TGTGCCAGCACACAGGGACCATATGGCTACACCTTC. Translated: CASTQGPYGYTF.

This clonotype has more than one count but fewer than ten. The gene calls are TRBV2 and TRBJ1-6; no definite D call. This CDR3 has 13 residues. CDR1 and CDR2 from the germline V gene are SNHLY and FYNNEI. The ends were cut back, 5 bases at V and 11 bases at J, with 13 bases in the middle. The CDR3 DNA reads TGTGCCAGCAGTCCCGCCGGCTGGCCACCCCTCCACTTT. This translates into CASSPAGWPPLHF.